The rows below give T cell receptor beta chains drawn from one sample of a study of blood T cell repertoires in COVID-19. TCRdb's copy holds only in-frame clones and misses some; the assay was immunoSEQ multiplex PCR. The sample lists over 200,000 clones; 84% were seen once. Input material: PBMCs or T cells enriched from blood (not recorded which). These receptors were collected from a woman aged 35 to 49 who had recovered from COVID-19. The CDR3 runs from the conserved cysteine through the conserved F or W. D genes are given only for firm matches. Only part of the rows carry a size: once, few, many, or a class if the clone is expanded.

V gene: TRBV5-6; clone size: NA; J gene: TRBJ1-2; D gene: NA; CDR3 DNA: TGTGCCAGCAACAGTGGCAGGGACTATGGCTACACCTTC; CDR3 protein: CASNSGRDYGYTF
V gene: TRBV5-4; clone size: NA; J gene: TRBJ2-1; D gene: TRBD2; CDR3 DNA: TGTGCCAGCAGGCTCTCTGGCGGGAGATGGAATGAGCAGTTCTTC; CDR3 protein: CASRLSGGRWNEQFF
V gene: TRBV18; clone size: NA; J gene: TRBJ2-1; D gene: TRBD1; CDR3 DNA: TGTGCCAGCTCACCCGGGACAGGGGGCAATGAGCAGTTCTTC; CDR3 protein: CASSPGTGGNEQFF
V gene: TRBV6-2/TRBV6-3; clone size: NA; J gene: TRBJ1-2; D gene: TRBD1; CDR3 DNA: TGTGCCAGCAGTTACTCGACAGGGGATGGCTACACCTTC; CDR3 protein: CASSYSTGDGYTF
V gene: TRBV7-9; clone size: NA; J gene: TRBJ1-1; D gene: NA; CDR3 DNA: TGTGCCAGCAGGCCAACAGGGAACACTGAAGCTTTCTTT; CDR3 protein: CASRPTGNTEAFF
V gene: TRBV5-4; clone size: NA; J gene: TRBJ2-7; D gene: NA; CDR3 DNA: TGTGCCAGCAGTCCTGGGGGAGTAGCGGACTCCTACGAGCAGTACTTC; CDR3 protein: CASSPGGVADSYEQYF
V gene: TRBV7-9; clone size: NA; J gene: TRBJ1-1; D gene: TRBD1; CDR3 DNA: TGTGCCAGCAGCCTACAGGGGCGCGACACTGAAGCTTTCTTT; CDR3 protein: CASSLQGRDTEAFF
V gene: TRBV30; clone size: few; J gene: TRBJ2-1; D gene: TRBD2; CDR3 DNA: TGTGCCTGGAGTTTCAAAGTCATTAGCGGGGCCCCTTTTGAGCAGTTCTTC; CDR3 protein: CAWSFKVISGAPFEQFF
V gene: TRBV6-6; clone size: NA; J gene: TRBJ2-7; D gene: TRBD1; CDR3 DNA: TGCGCCAGCAGTTATGGGACAGGGGGCTACGAGCAGTACTTC; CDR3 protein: CASSYGTGGYEQYF
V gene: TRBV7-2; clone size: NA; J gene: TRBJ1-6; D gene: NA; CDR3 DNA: TGTGCCAGCAGCCCCAGATCGTCCGGGGGACCCCTCCACTTT; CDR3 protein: CASSPRSSGGPLHF
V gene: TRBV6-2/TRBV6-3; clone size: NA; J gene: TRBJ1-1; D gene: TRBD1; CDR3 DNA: TGTGCCAGCGGCCGGGACAGCACAAAGAACACTGAAGCTTTCTTT; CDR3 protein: CASGRDSTKNTEAFF
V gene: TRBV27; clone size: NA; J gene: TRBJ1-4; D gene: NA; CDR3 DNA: TGTGCCACCTCCAGGGCAACTAATGAAAAACTGTTTTTT; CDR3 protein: CATSRATNEKLFF
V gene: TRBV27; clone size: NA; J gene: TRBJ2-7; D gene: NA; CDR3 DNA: TGTGCCAGCGGTAGAACAGGGGGGGGATCCTACGAGCAGTACTTC; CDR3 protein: CASGRTGGGSYEQYF
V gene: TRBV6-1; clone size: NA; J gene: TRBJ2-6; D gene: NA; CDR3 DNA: TGTGCCAGCAGTGCCCCTCCAGGGAACTCTGGGGCCAACGTCCTGACTTTC; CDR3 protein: CASSAPPGNSGANVLTF
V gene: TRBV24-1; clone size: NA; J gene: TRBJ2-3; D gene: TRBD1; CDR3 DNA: TGTGCCACCAGTGAGGCAGGGGGTCTAGATACGCAGTATTTT; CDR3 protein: CATSEAGGLDTQYF